The 12 T cell receptor beta chains given below trace back to one sample, sequenced in a study of T cell repertoires in cytomegalovirus infection. TCRdb reprocessed the reads via MiXCR and lists one record per CDR3 protein. The data contain a few hundred thousand distinct CDR3 sequences, roughly 15% of them seen just once; the ten biggest clones take up approximately 12%. Sequencing was done on a sample of PBMCs. Receptors were obtained from a human donor in good health (CMV status not recorded). Some clones in this sample may be carry-over from other donors' samples.

There are many counts of this clonotype. V and J are TRBV7-2 and TRBJ2-1, with a weak D call TRBD2 (5 bases). In germline, CDR1 is SGHTA, CDR2 FQGNSA. This CDR3 has 13 residues. V lost 4 bases to trimming and J lost 8 bases, with 12 bases between them. The CDR3 sequence is CASSSSVGDEQFF. CDR3 nucleotides: TGTGCCAGCAGCTCCTCAGTGGGAGATGAGCAGTTCTTC.

The rearrangement uses TRBV7-9 and TRBJ1-4; TRBD1 aligns across 7 bases. Per the germline V gene, CDR1 is SEHNR and CDR2 is FQNEAQ (reference sequence). V gave up 3 bases and J gave up 7 bases; unmatched junction bases: 11. CDR3 length: 16 amino acids. The DNA for the CDR3 is TGTGCCAGCAGCTTCACCCAGTACAGGGGCGGTGAAAAACTGTTTTTT. Amino acid sequence: CASSFTQYRGGEKLFF.

This clonotype appeared many times. The gene calls are TRBV7-2 and TRBJ1-1; D gene unclear. V dropped 5 bases and J dropped 0 bases, with 7 bases sitting between them. This CDR3 has 13 residues. Germline V lookup: CDR1 SGHTA, CDR2 FQGNSA. In nucleotides, the CDR3 is TGTGCCAGCAGCCTGGACCTGAACACTGAAGCTTTCTTT. Protein product: CASSLDLNTEAFF.

This clonotype was seen many times. V is TRBV7-6 and J is TRBJ2-1; D might be TRBD2 (5 bases). Germline lookup yields CDR1 SGHVS and CDR2 FNYEAQ. This CDR3 comprises 12 residues. V shed 6 bases and J shed 8 bases, with 11 bases lying between them. This CDR3 is CASRELGDEQFF. For the CDR3, the DNA is TGTGCCAGCAGGGAACTAGGCGATGAGCAGTTCTTC.

V usage is TRBV25-1 and J usage is TRBJ2-7, with 7 bases aligning to TRBD1. CDR1 is MGHDK and CDR2 is SYGVNS in the germline V gene. The length of the CDR3 is 14 residues. V shed 3 bases and J 0 bases; nucleotides not matched to a gene: 2. The CDR3: CASSEGQSSYEQYF. The CDR3 bases are TGTGCCAGCAGTGAGGGACAGAGCTCCTACGAGCAGTACTTC.

This clonotype was seen only a few times. This chain uses TRBV7-9 with TRBJ2-1; 9 bases line up with TRBD2. The CDR3 sequence is 12 residues long. After removal of 5 bases from V and 14 bases from J, the junction contained 7 bases not matched to a gene. Germline V gene lookup returns CDR1 SEHNR and CDR2 FQNEAQ (reference sequence). The CDR3 reads CASSLSGGSKFF. In DNA form, the CDR3 reads TGTGCCAGCAGCCTAAGCGGGGGGTCTAAGTTCTTC.

This clonotype was recorded at least ten times. The chain couples TRBV7-2 to TRBJ1-1, with D unresolved. V dropped 4 bases and J dropped 3 bases, with 12 bases sitting between them. CDR3 length equals 14 residues. CDR1 is SGHTA, CDR2 FQGNSA, per germline. The CDR3 loop is CASSSQIWDTEAFF. CDR3 coding DNA: TGTGCCAGCAGCTCACAGATTTGGGACACTGAAGCTTTCTTT.

This clonotype has a count of ten or more. The chain is built from TRBV18 and TRBJ1-6; TRBD1 is a possible D gene (6 bases). Germline V gene data show CDR1 as KGHSH and CDR2 as LQKENI. The CDR3 runs 14 residues. Trimming removed 3 bases from V and 5 bases from J, with 8 bases in between. This CDR3 reads CASSPNRDNSPLHF. Written as DNA, the CDR3 is TGTGCCAGCTCACCTAACAGGGATAATTCACCCCTCCACTTT.

This clonotype appeared many times. As DNA, the CDR3 is TGTGCTAGTGGTTTGGTATCGTTCACTGAAGCTTTCTTT. Translating it yields CASGLVSFTEAFF. This chain uses TRBV12-5 with TRBJ1-1; unclear D gene. V shed 0 bases and J shed 4 bases, with 6 bases lying between them. CDR3 length equals 13 residues. CDR1 is LGHNT, CDR2 FRNRAP, per germline.

This clonotype was detected ten times or more. J is TRBJ2-7 and V is TRBV28, with D maybe TRBD1 (6 bases). Germline V CDR1 and CDR2: MDHEN, SYDVKM. Trimming stripped 5 bases from V and 3 bases from J, with 17 bases between. The CDR3 length is 15 residues. In DNA, the CDR3 is TGTGCCAGCAGTCGGAGTAGGGACACCTTCTACGAGCAGTACTTC. It specifies CASSRSRDTFYEQYF.

This clonotype was observed many times. This chain connects TRBV7-2 to TRBJ2-2, with TRBD1 as a possible D gene (5 bases). Trimming took off 4 bases at V and 6 bases at J, with 12 bases between the two ends. CDR3 length: 14 residues. Per the germline V gene, CDR1 is SGHTA and CDR2 is FQGNSA. CDR3 in amino acids: CASSYTIGAGELFF. The CDR3 DNA reads as TGTGCCAGCAGCTACACAATAGGGGCCGGGGAGCTGTTTTTT.

Ten or more counts support this clonotype. The rearrangement uses TRBV11-1 and TRBJ2-1; no clear D. The CDR3 runs 12 residues. Germline V lookup: CDR1 SGHAT, CDR2 FQDESV (reference sequence). Trimming left V 4 bases short and J 9 bases short, with 10 bases between. CDR3 in DNA: TGTGCCAGCAGCTCAAGACATACTGAGCAGTTCTTC. Its protein is CASSSRHTEQFF.